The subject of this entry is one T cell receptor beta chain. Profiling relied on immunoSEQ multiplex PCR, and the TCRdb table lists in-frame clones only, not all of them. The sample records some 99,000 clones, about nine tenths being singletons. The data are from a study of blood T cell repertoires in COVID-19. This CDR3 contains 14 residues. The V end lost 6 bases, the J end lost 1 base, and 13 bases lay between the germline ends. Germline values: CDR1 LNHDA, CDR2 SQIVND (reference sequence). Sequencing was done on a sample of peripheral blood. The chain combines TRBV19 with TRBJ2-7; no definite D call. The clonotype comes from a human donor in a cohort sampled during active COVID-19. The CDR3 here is CASSLKRVSYEQYF. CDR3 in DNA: TGTGCCAGTAGCCTCAAAAGAGTTTCCTACGAGCAGTACTTC.